Sequencing of this T cell receptor (beta chain) was carried out in a study of PD-1 blockade in classical Hodgkin lymphoma. Study observations and caveats: Newly diagnosed patients were reported to exhibit reduced baseline TCR diversity relative to healthy donors. Repertoire differences have undefined causes, possibly disease activity or prior therapy.

Time point meaning: newly diagnosed, previously untreated cHL patient sample. PBMCs were thawed, and CD8+ T cells were then isolated from them by magnetic negative selection. Investigators turned to newly diagnosed, untreated classical Hodgkin lymphoma PBMCs for comparison. The CDR3 sequence is 13 residues long. V lost 1 base and J lost 10, with 11 bases in between. The germline gives CDR1 LGHNA, CDR2 YSLEER. Sequencing was performed with immunoSEQ multiplex PCR; in TCRdb, only in-frame clones are kept and a portion is missing. The sample has over 20,000 clones, just under 90% seen once. This clone was picked up one time. Its antigen remains unidentified.

Material for sequencing was CD8+ T cells from blood. This clonotype originated in a human donor with classical Hodgkin lymphoma. The genes are TRBV4-3 and TRBJ2-1; D gene uncertain. CDR3 nucleotides: TGCGCCAGCAGCCAAGCCACGTATCGGGAGCAGTTCTTC. It translates to CASSQATYREQFF.